This T cell receptor beta chain stems from a study of chemoradiotherapy in HPV16-positive cancers. General study results and limits: Candidate HPV-specific clones and E7-related TCR motifs grew in tumor during treatment.

Clones were sequenced by immunoSEQ multiplex PCR, and TCRdb holds only the in-frame ones, with some missing. This repertoire shows some 1,700 clones, approximately 74% found once; its top ten account for roughly 9%. Trimming took 10 bases from V and 7 from J; bases not matched to a gene: 13. CDR1 MNHEY and CDR2 SVGAGI come from the germline V gene. The CDR3 extends over 15 amino acids. Comments on this clone: The target antigen is unknown.

The material was tumor tissue, obtained from a patient who underwent chemoradiotherapy. The chain is built from TRBV6-5 and TRBJ2-1, with 10 bases matching TRBD2. The origin of this receptor is a human donor with HPV-associated anogenital cancer. The CDR3 spells CATRERGGLSNEQFF. CDR3 bases: TGTGCCACCAGAGAGCGGGGGGGTCTCAGTAATGAGCAGTTCTTC.